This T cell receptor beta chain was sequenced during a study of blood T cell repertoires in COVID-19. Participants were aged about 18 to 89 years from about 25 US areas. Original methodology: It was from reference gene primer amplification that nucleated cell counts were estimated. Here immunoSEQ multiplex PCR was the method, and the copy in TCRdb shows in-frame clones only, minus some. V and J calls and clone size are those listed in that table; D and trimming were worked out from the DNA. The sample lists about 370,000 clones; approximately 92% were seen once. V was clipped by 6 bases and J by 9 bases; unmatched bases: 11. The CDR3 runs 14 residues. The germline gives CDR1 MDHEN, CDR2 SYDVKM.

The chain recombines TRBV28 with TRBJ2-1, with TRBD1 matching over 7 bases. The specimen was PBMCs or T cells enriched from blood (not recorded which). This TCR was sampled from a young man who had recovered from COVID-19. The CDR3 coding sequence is TGTGCCAGCAGCCCCCCCGACAGGGTCGGTGAGCAGTTCTTC. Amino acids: CASSPPDRVGEQFF.